These 8 T cell receptor beta chains originate from one sample sequenced in a study of persistence of HIV-infected CD4 T cells. No antigen is known for these receptors. Sequencing used immunoSEQ version 4 in survey mode. Measured with immunoSEQ multiplex PCR; TCRdb has only the in-frame clones, and not every one. The repertoire holds approximately 32,000 clones, approximately 85% seen once, with 18% in the top ten. Cells were stimulated with overlapping HIV-1 Gag 15-mer peptides. CD40L/CD69 double-negative CD45RO-high memory CD4+ T cells were collected. The sample here was CD4+ T cells sorted from PBMCs after roughly 20-hour stimulation, taken from a patient who received antiretroviral therapy. These receptors originate from an adult woman with HIV who was CMV-seropositive.

The sample holds a few counts of this clone. The rearrangement links TRBV10-1 to TRBJ2-7, with 9 bases lining up with TRBD2. CDR1 and CDR2 (germline): WNHNN, SYGVQD (reference sequence). This CDR3 has 14 residues. The V segment lost 10 bases and the J segment 4 bases; nucleotides outside the gene matches: 11. CDR3 residues: CATAGGSGGYEQYF. The CDR3 region has the DNA TGCGCCACTGCAGGTGGTAGCGGGGGATACGAGCAGTACTTC.

This chain connects TRBV29-1 to TRBJ2-7; 11 bases map to TRBD1. Germline V gives CDR1 SQVTM, CDR2 ANQGSEA. The J segment lost 6 bases and the V segment lost 8 bases, leaving 9 bases of the junction unmatched. The CDR3 is made up of 13 amino acids. DNA for the CDR3: TGCAGCTCCTCCCACGGGACAGGGGGCGAGCAGTACTTC. Translation gives CSSSHGTGGEQYF.

This chain uses TRBV3-1 (or the pseudogene TRBV3-2) with TRBJ1-3, with D possibly being TRBD1 (5 bases). CDR1 is LGHDT and CDR2 is YNNKEL in the germline V gene (reference sequence). The CDR3 has 16 residues. V lost 4 bases and J 1 base, leaving 14 bases between the germline ends. Written as DNA, the CDR3 is TGTGCCAGCAGCCGGGCAAAGGGACTATCTGGAAACACCATATATTTT. Translated, it gives CASSRAKGLSGNTIYF.

The chain is built from TRBV6-5 and TRBJ1-3, with D perhaps TRBD1 (5 bases). The CDR3 extends over 15 amino acids. The germline CDR1 and CDR2 sequences are MNHEY and SVGAGI. Trimming left V 6 bases short and J 4 bases short, with 16 bases between. In DNA, the CDR3 is TGTGCCAGCAGACTGGACATGGCACAAGGAAACACCATATATTTT. It encodes CASRLDMAQGNTIYF.

In regard to this clone: The same CDR3 also results from other DNA sequences found in this sample. The chain carries TRBV6-5 and TRBJ2-3; TRBD2 matches at 7 bases. The CDR3 runs to 13 residues. The germline CDR1 and CDR2 sequences are MNHEY and SVGAGI. V lost 4 bases and J lost 6; bases outside the gene matches: 4. As DNA, the CDR3 is TGTGCCAGCAGTTCACGACTAGCCGATACGCAGTATTTT. This translates into CASSSRLADTQYF.

The rearrangement joins TRBV7-7 to TRBJ2-7; D may match TRBD1 or TRBD2 (7 bases each). V shed 2 bases and J shed 2 bases, with 13 bases lying between them. From germline, CDR1 is SSHAT and CDR2 FNYEAQ (reference sequence). This CDR3 is 15 amino acids long. The CDR3 DNA reads TGTGCCAGCAGCTTAAGGGAGGGACAGACCTACGAGCAGTACTTC. Protein sequence: CASSLREGQTYEQYF. Variable domain in full (rest from reference TRBV7-7 and TRBJ2-7): GAGVSQSPRYKVTKRGQDVTLRCDPISSHATLYWYQQALGQGPEFLTYFNYEAQPDKSGLPSDRFSAERPEGSISTLTIQRTEQRDSAMYRCASSLREGQTYEQYFGPGTRLTVT.

The chain links TRBV10-1 to TRBJ2-3; TRBD2 matches 12 bases. Germline V gives CDR1 WNHNN, CDR2 SYGVQD (reference sequence). Trimming cost V 0 bases and J 3 bases; bases outside gene matches: 7. The CDR3 contains 18 residues. CDR3 sequence (DNA): TGCGCCAGCAGTGAGTCGGCCACCGGGACTAGCGGGACAGATACGCAGTATTTT. Translated, it gives CASSESATGTSGTDTQYF.

The V gene is TRBV13, the J gene TRBJ2-7; D perhaps matches TRBD1 (6 bases). The germline gives CDR1 PRHDT, CDR2 FYEKMQ (reference sequence). This CDR3 has 15 residues. Trimming removed 3 bases from V and 0 bases from J, with 12 bases in between. The CDR3: CASSLGRGHSYEQYF. Here the CDR3 DNA reads TGTGCCAGCAGCTTGGGCAGGGGACACTCCTACGAGCAGTACTTC.